The text below deals with one T cell receptor beta chain. Its target is unknown. V lost 0 bases, J lost 0 bases, and 7 bases lay in between. The CDR3 totals 15 residues. The germline V gene encodes CDR1 SGHRS and CDR2 YFSETQ. Primers for the PCR totalled 60 Vbeta and 13 Jbeta. The assay was immunoSEQ multiplex PCR, and TCRdb's table has in-frame clones only and misses some. The sample contains under 150,000 clones, around 81% of which appear only once. This sample was taken from a study of cytomegalovirus exposure and HLA in healthy donors. Study-wide context: An early release of data contained some 80 million unique TCRs, which came from HLA-typed donors.

General study results and limits: It was taken for granted in presence/absence analyses that sequencing depth across donors was roughly uniform.

Each donor was nominally healthy when sampled (though unrecorded immune exposures were likely). This chain connects TRBV5-1 to TRBJ1-3; D remains ambiguous. Sequenced input: PBMCs. This receptor was identified in a man aged 18 to 29 in good health and CMV-seronegative. The CDR3 loop is CASSLATSSGNTIYF. The CDR3 nucleotides are TGCGCCAGCAGCTTGGCCACCAGCTCTGGAAACACCATATATTTT.